This T cell receptor beta chain was captured in a study of vaccination and CD4 T cells after COVID-19. Sequenced with the Oncomine TCR Beta short-read assay was DNA taken from cultured CD4+ T cells. TCRdb reprocessed the PCR reads with MiXCR, giving one entry per CDR3 protein. The sample lists about 13,000 distinct CDR3 sequences, around 40% occurring once. In the case of this clonotype: Its antigen remains unidentified.

The CDR3 is made up of 15 amino acids. V shed 1 base, J shed 3 bases, and the junction held 6 bases outside the gene matches. The germline V gene has CDR1 SGHAT and CDR2 FQNNGV. Regarding treatment: 10-day PBMC culture with coronavirus spike peptide pools or control peptides (ViraFEST assay). This clonotype was sampled from a human donor who had recovered from COVID-19. The input for sequencing was CD4+ T cells from blood, cultured in vitro, taken after SARS-CoV-2 vaccination. The chain couples TRBV11-2 to TRBJ2-7, with 7 bases lining up with TRBD1. CDR3 residues: CASSLGQGDIYEQYF. Written as DNA, the CDR3 is TGTGCCAGCAGCTTAGGGCAGGGGGACATCTACGAGCAGTACTTC.